This T cell receptor beta chain was recovered during a study of radiation and T cells in renal cell carcinoma. Study findings and constraints: In blood, top tumor clones expanded by 2 weeks, shrinking by 4.

Sequencing was performed with immunoSEQ multiplex PCR; in TCRdb, only in-frame clones are kept and a portion is missing. There are roughly 120,000 clones in the sample; 81% occur only once, and approximately 1.9% lies in the top ten. Germline V gene data show CDR1 as SNHLY and CDR2 as FYNNEI. Trimming took 5 bases from V and 7 from J; bases not matched to a gene: 2. The CDR3 consists of 14 residues. Time point described: blood 2 weeks post-SBRT. Specified treatment: 15 Gy SBRT to primary tumor, nephrectomy 4 weeks later. Comments on this clone: Its antigen is not identified.

The TCR originated in a woman aged 55-70 years with renal cell carcinoma. The sample consisted of blood, taken from a patient whose treatment included radiotherapy and nephrectomy. V usage is TRBV2 and J usage is TRBJ2-1, with TRBD2 matching over 13 bases. For the CDR3, the DNA is TGTGCCAGCAGTAAGGGACTAGCGGGAAATGAGCAGTTCTTC. Protein sequence: CASSKGLAGNEQFF.